A selection of T cell receptor beta chains follows, all from one sample in a study of cytomegalovirus exposure and HLA in healthy donors. The protocol was immunoSEQ multiplex PCR, while the TCRdb copy is restricted to in-frame clones and leaves out a portion. The table lists 150,000 to 180,000 clones, roughly 90% of them singletons. The sample comprised PBMCs. The receptor source for this set is a man younger than 35 in good health and CMV-seropositive. Both conserved end residues are part of each CDR3. A D gene is named only where the DNA matches it firmly. Some rows mark clone size as missing; the rest say once, few, many or name a class of expanded clone.

abundance: -; j_gene: TRBJ2-1; d_gene: TRBD2; v_gene: TRBV10-3; CDR3nt: TGTGCCATCAGTGGGGGACTAGAAAACAATGAGCAGTTCTTC; CDR3aa: CAISGGLENNEQFF
abundance: -; j_gene: TRBJ2-2; d_gene: -; v_gene: TRBV30; CDR3nt: TGTGCCTGGAGGCTAAGCGGCCGAGGGAAAGCCGGGGAGCTGTTTTTT; CDR3aa: CAWRLSGRGKAGELFF
abundance: -; j_gene: TRBJ2-3; d_gene: -; v_gene: TRBV9; CDR3nt: TGTGCCAGCAGCGTAGAGTGGGAGAAGGGCACAGATACGCAGTATTTT; CDR3aa: CASSVEWEKGTDTQYF
abundance: once; j_gene: TRBJ1-1; d_gene: -; v_gene: TRBV4-1; CDR3nt: TGCGCCAGCAGCCTTTTACAGAACTTGGGGAACACTGAAGCTTTCTTT; CDR3aa: CASSLLQNLGNTEAFF
abundance: -; j_gene: TRBJ2-2; d_gene: TRBD1; v_gene: TRBV5-4; CDR3nt: TGTGCCAGCTTCGAGACAGGGGACACCGGGGAGCTGTTTTTT; CDR3aa: CASFETGDTGELFF
abundance: -; j_gene: TRBJ2-1; d_gene: TRBD2; v_gene: TRBV7-9; CDR3nt: TGTGCCAGCAGCTTGAGCCGACTAGCGGCGGATGAGCAGTTCTTC; CDR3aa: CASSLSRLAADEQFF
abundance: -; j_gene: TRBJ2-3; d_gene: -; v_gene: TRBV9; CDR3nt: TGTGCCAGCAGCGTGTCGCAGTCAGATACGCAGTATTTT; CDR3aa: CASSVSQSDTQYF
abundance: -; j_gene: TRBJ2-1; d_gene: TRBD2; v_gene: TRBV7-2; CDR3nt: TGTGCCAGCAGCCCCCGGACTAGCGGGTACAATGAGCAGTTCTTC; CDR3aa: CASSPRTSGYNEQFF
abundance: -; j_gene: TRBJ2-3; d_gene: -; v_gene: TRBV19; CDR3nt: TGTGCCAGTAGTATGTGGCCGCGGGATACGCAGTATTTT; CDR3aa: CASSMWPRDTQYF
abundance: -; j_gene: TRBJ2-3; d_gene: TRBD2; v_gene: TRBV7-6; CDR3nt: TGTGCCAGCACCCTACTAGCGGGGGGGCAGACAGGGACGCAGTATTTT; CDR3aa: CASTLLAGGQTGTQYF
abundance: -; j_gene: TRBJ1-5; d_gene: -; v_gene: TRBV7-2; CDR3nt: TGTGCCAGCAGTCCCTCGGGGGGCTGGCAGCCCCAGCATTTT; CDR3aa: CASSPSGGWQPQHF
abundance: -; j_gene: TRBJ1-2; d_gene: -; v_gene: TRBV7-9; CDR3nt: TGTGCCAGCAGCTTAGGGCTCCTTAGGGAGTATGGCTACACCTTC; CDR3aa: CASSLGLLREYGYTF
abundance: -; j_gene: TRBJ2-7; d_gene: -; v_gene: TRBV19; CDR3nt: TGTGCCAGTAGTATACGCAGGGACGAGCAGTACTTC; CDR3aa: CASSIRRDEQYF
abundance: -; j_gene: TRBJ1-1; d_gene: -; v_gene: TRBV19; CDR3nt: TGTGCCAGTAGTCCCGGGGGTTCTGAAGCTTTCTTT; CDR3aa: CASSPGGSEAFF
abundance: -; j_gene: TRBJ2-1; d_gene: -; v_gene: TRBV30; CDR3nt: TGTGCCTGGAGTGTCGCCGGTTTGGATGAGCAGTTCTTC; CDR3aa: CAWSVAGLDEQFF
abundance: once; j_gene: TRBJ1-2; d_gene: TRBD1; v_gene: TRBV4-3; CDR3nt: TGCGCCAGCAGCCCCTGGACAGGGGGCAACTATGGCTACACCTTC; CDR3aa: CASSPWTGGNYGYTF
abundance: -; j_gene: TRBJ1-5; d_gene: -; v_gene: TRBV19; CDR3nt: TGTGCCAGTAATCCGGGGATTAATCAGCCCCAGCATTTT; CDR3aa: CASNPGINQPQHF
abundance: -; j_gene: TRBJ1-2; d_gene: -; v_gene: TRBV6-1; CDR3nt: TGTGCCAGCAGTGAACTCATTAAACACACAGGGTCCGATGGCTACACCTTC; CDR3aa: CASSELIKHTGSDGYTF
abundance: -; j_gene: TRBJ1-1; d_gene: TRBD1; v_gene: TRBV9; CDR3nt: TGTGCCAGCAGCGTAGAGGACAGGCCTGAAGCTTTCTTT; CDR3aa: CASSVEDRPEAFF
abundance: -; j_gene: TRBJ2-7; d_gene: TRBD2; v_gene: TRBV6-5; CDR3nt: TGTGCCAGCAGTAGGGAGGGACCCACCTACGAGCAGTACTTC; CDR3aa: CASSREGPTYEQYF
abundance: -; j_gene: TRBJ2-3; d_gene: -; v_gene: TRBV7-2; CDR3nt: TGTGCCAGCAGCTTAGATTCAGAGGCGGGTACGCAGTATTTT; CDR3aa: CASSLDSEAGTQYF
abundance: -; j_gene: TRBJ1-2; d_gene: TRBD1; v_gene: TRBV27; CDR3nt: TGTGCCAGCAGTCGAAACCCAGGGGGCGGGGGCTACACCTTC; CDR3aa: CASSRNPGGGGYTF
abundance: -; j_gene: TRBJ1-4; d_gene: TRBD1; v_gene: TRBV19; CDR3nt: TGTGCCAGTAGCCTCGACAGGGTCGCAAGTGAAAAACTGTTTTTT; CDR3aa: CASSLDRVASEKLFF
abundance: -; j_gene: TRBJ1-3; d_gene: TRBD1; v_gene: TRBV14; CDR3nt: TGTGCCAGCAGCCAGGACAGGGGGCTTCGGAACACCATATATTTT; CDR3aa: CASSQDRGLRNTIYF
abundance: -; j_gene: TRBJ2-5; d_gene: TRBD2; v_gene: TRBV7-2; CDR3nt: TGTGCCTCGGGGCGGGGGGCCGTAGAGACCCAGTACTTC; CDR3aa: CASGRGAVETQYF
abundance: -; j_gene: TRBJ1-4; d_gene: TRBD1; v_gene: TRBV6-5; CDR3nt: TGTGCCAGCAGTTCCGGGACAGGGTATGATGAAAAACTGTTTTTT; CDR3aa: CASSSGTGYDEKLFF
abundance: -; j_gene: TRBJ1-2; d_gene: TRBD1; v_gene: TRBV28; CDR3nt: TGTGCCAGCAGTTTAGGCGGGGGACAGGGTGACTATGGCTACACCTTC; CDR3aa: CASSLGGGQGDYGYTF
abundance: -; j_gene: TRBJ2-7; d_gene: TRBD2; v_gene: TRBV10-1; CDR3nt: TGCGCCAGCAGCCTCCTTGGGAGCGGGAGGGTCTACGAGCAGTACTTC; CDR3aa: CASSLLGSGRVYEQYF
abundance: -; j_gene: TRBJ2-7; d_gene: -; v_gene: TRBV27; CDR3nt: TGTGCCAGCAGAAGAGGGGGACAACGGTCCTACGAGCAGTACTTC; CDR3aa: CASRRGGQRSYEQYF
abundance: -; j_gene: TRBJ2-1; d_gene: -; v_gene: TRBV13; CDR3nt: TGTGCCAGCAGCTTATATGGGAAACCAGGGATCTACAATGAGCAGTTCTTC; CDR3aa: CASSLYGKPGIYNEQFF
abundance: -; j_gene: TRBJ2-3; d_gene: TRBD2; v_gene: TRBV19; CDR3nt: TGTGCCAGTAGTATTGGGGGAGGGTCCCCGAATACGCAGTATTTT; CDR3aa: CASSIGGGSPNTQYF
abundance: few; j_gene: TRBJ1-5; d_gene: -; v_gene: TRBV6-6; CDR3nt: TGTGCCAGCAGCGACAGCCCCGCGGGGCAGCCCCAGCATTTT; CDR3aa: CASSDSPAGQPQHF
abundance: -; j_gene: TRBJ1-1; d_gene: TRBD1; v_gene: TRBV6-6; CDR3nt: TGTGCCAGCAGGGCATCAGGGGGCTGGACTGAAGCTTTCTTT; CDR3aa: CASRASGGWTEAFF
abundance: -; j_gene: TRBJ1-1; d_gene: -; v_gene: TRBV6-5; CDR3nt: TGTGCCAGCACTACCGGCGGACAAAACACTGAAGCTTTCTTT; CDR3aa: CASTTGGQNTEAFF
abundance: -; j_gene: TRBJ2-7; d_gene: TRBD2; v_gene: TRBV6-5; CDR3nt: TGTGCCAGCAGGGGAAGCACTAGCGGGATCTACGAGCAGTACTTC; CDR3aa: CASRGSTSGIYEQYF
abundance: few; j_gene: TRBJ1-1; d_gene: -; v_gene: TRBV6-6; CDR3nt: TGTGCCAGCAGTGGACAGTCAGAAGCTTTCTTT; CDR3aa: CASSGQSEAFF
abundance: -; j_gene: TRBJ2-2; d_gene: -; v_gene: TRBV9; CDR3nt: TGTGCCAGCAGCGTAGATATCGGGGAGCTGTTTTTT; CDR3aa: CASSVDIGELFF
abundance: -; j_gene: TRBJ1-1; d_gene: TRBD1; v_gene: TRBV6-6; CDR3nt: TGTGCCAGCAGTCGACAGGGTAACACTGAAGCTTTCTTT; CDR3aa: CASSRQGNTEAFF
abundance: -; j_gene: TRBJ2-1; d_gene: -; v_gene: TRBV14; CDR3nt: TGTGCCAGCAGCCGACTAGTCGGGCGGTACAATGAGCAGTTCTTC; CDR3aa: CASSRLVGRYNEQFF
abundance: -; j_gene: TRBJ2-7; d_gene: TRBD2; v_gene: TRBV2; CDR3nt: TGTGCCAGCAGGGGGGGGTCCTACGAGCAGTACTTC; CDR3aa: CASRGGSYEQYF
abundance: -; j_gene: TRBJ1-5; d_gene: TRBD1; v_gene: TRBV7-2; CDR3nt: TGTGCCAGCAGCCCCTTGGGCAGGGGGCCATATAGCAATCAGCCCCAGCATTTT; CDR3aa: CASSPLGRGPYSNQPQHF
abundance: -; j_gene: TRBJ2-1; d_gene: -; v_gene: TRBV6-6; CDR3nt: TGTGCCAGCAGTTACTCTAGTAATGAGCAGTTCTTC; CDR3aa: CASSYSSNEQFF
abundance: -; j_gene: TRBJ2-7; d_gene: TRBD2; v_gene: TRBV11-2; CDR3nt: TGTGCCAGCAGCTTACGAGCGGGAGGGCGTTACGAGCAGTACTTC; CDR3aa: CASSLRAGGRYEQYF
abundance: -; j_gene: TRBJ1-1; d_gene: TRBD1; v_gene: TRBV29-1; CDR3nt: TGCAGCGTAATTCAGGGGGTAGACACTGAAGCTTTCTTT; CDR3aa: CSVIQGVDTEAFF
abundance: -; j_gene: TRBJ1-4; d_gene: -; v_gene: TRBV6-5; CDR3nt: TGTGCCAGCGGCCTAGGGAGAAAGGATGAAAAACTGTTTTTT; CDR3aa: CASGLGRKDEKLFF
abundance: -; j_gene: TRBJ2-3; d_gene: TRBD2; v_gene: TRBV5-1; CDR3nt: TGCGCCAGCAGCCTAGGACTAGCGGGTCCAACAGATACGCAGTATTTT; CDR3aa: CASSLGLAGPTDTQYF
abundance: -; j_gene: TRBJ2-3; d_gene: -; v_gene: TRBV10-2; CDR3nt: TGCGCCAGCATCGAGCGCCGCAGGGGCACAGATACGCAGTATTTT; CDR3aa: CASIERRRGTDTQYF
abundance: -; j_gene: TRBJ1-2; d_gene: -; v_gene: TRBV19; CDR3nt: TGTGCCAGTAGTCCGCGACAGGAATTTAACTATGGCTACACCTTC; CDR3aa: CASSPRQEFNYGYTF
abundance: once; j_gene: TRBJ2-7; d_gene: -; v_gene: TRBV6-1; CDR3nt: TGTGCCAGCAGTGAAAGTAGGACTTCCTCGGATCAGTACTTC; CDR3aa: CASSESRTSSDQYF
abundance: few; j_gene: TRBJ1-3; d_gene: TRBD1; v_gene: TRBV6-6; CDR3nt: TGTGCCAGCAGTTACTTAGGACAGGGCGGAGGAAACACCATATATTTT; CDR3aa: CASSYLGQGGGNTIYF
abundance: -; j_gene: TRBJ1-2; d_gene: TRBD1; v_gene: TRBV27; CDR3nt: TGTGCCAGCAGTTCCTTTCTGGACAGGGGGCGGGGCTACACCTTC; CDR3aa: CASSSFLDRGRGYTF
abundance: -; j_gene: TRBJ1-2; d_gene: -; v_gene: TRBV19; CDR3nt: TGTGCCAGTAGTTCTGGGACAAGCCCTAAAGCTAACTATGGCTACACCTTC; CDR3aa: CASSSGTSPKANYGYTF
abundance: once; j_gene: TRBJ1-4; d_gene: -; v_gene: TRBV18; CDR3nt: TGTGCCAGCTCACCAGCAGGGGCGTCCGAAAAACTGTTTTTT; CDR3aa: CASSPAGASEKLFF
abundance: few; j_gene: TRBJ1-1; d_gene: -; v_gene: TRBV27; CDR3nt: TGTGCCAGCAGTCCATTCGGAGGGAACACTGAAGCTTTCTTT; CDR3aa: CASSPFGGNTEAFF
abundance: -; j_gene: TRBJ2-7; d_gene: -; v_gene: TRBV6-1; CDR3nt: TGTGCCAGCCGCGGAGGGCTAAAACCTTACGAGCAGTACTTC; CDR3aa: CASRGGLKPYEQYF
abundance: -; j_gene: TRBJ2-1; d_gene: -; v_gene: TRBV30; CDR3nt: TGTGCCTGGAGTGGACGCGCGGGACCGGGTGAGCAGTTCTTC; CDR3aa: CAWSGRAGPGEQFF
abundance: -; j_gene: TRBJ2-3; d_gene: -; v_gene: TRBV6-4; CDR3nt: TGTGCCAGCAGTGACCGGGACTTAGATACGCAGTATTTT; CDR3aa: CASSDRDLDTQYF
abundance: -; j_gene: TRBJ2-1; d_gene: -; v_gene: TRBV6-5; CDR3nt: TGTGCCAGCAGACCCCGTGGCCTGTCAGACAATGAGCAGTTCTTC; CDR3aa: CASRPRGLSDNEQFF
abundance: -; j_gene: TRBJ1-2; d_gene: -; v_gene: TRBV27; CDR3nt: TGTGCCAGCAGTCCTCGCGGGGTAGGGTTTGGCTACACCTTC; CDR3aa: CASSPRGVGFGYTF
abundance: -; j_gene: TRBJ2-7; d_gene: TRBD2; v_gene: TRBV6-5; CDR3nt: TGTGCCATCGGTAGCGGGGGCATTGACGAGCAGTACTTC; CDR3aa: CAIGSGGIDEQYF